What follows describes a single T cell receptor beta chain. As yet, its antigen is unknown. Germline-derived CDR1 and CDR2 are SEHNR and FQNEAQ (reference sequence). Germline trimming cut 5 bases from V and 4 bases from J; bases unmatched to any gene: 14. CDR3 size: 17 residues. TCRdb redid the calling of the reads with MiXCR, one entry per CDR3 protein. The sample has about 900,000 distinct CDR3 sequences, roughly a third seen once. The data originate from a study of T cell repertoires in cytomegalovirus infection. Study-level information: Well-studied HLA-B-restricted CMV epitopes were used in the study alongside recently identified HLA-C-restricted ones. Public TCR beta signatures marked donors with CMV infection and the matching HLA.

Study-wide results and limits: There were HLA-C-restricted CMV-specific TCR beta clonotypes dominating the ex vivo response. Adding up the frequency of public TCR beta families identified people who carried CMV plus the relevant HLA.

The rearrangement joins TRBV7-9 to TRBJ1-2; 9 bases line up with TRBD1. The TCR comes from a human donor in good health (CMV status not recorded). Some clones in this sample may be carry-over from other donors' samples. The sequenced sample was cultured CD8+ T cells from PBMCs, obtained from culture after CMV antigen stimulation. The CDR3 DNA follows: TGTGCCAGCAGCCAAGTCCCGGGACAGGGACATGGCTATGGCTACACCTTC. Encoded protein: CASSQVPGQGHGYGYTF. Full variable domain (missing parts from reference TRBV7-9 and TRBJ1-2): DTGVSQNPRHKITKRGQNVTFRCDPISEHNRLYWYRQTLGQGPEFLTYFQNEAQLEKSRLLSDRFSAERPKGSFSTLEIQRTEQGDSAMYLCASSQVPGQGHGYGYTFGSGTRLTVV.